This entry lists 29 T cell receptor beta chains sequenced from one sample in a study of blood T cells in healthy people across ages. Combining a sample-barcoded 5' primer with a J-beta primer mix, a second PCR ran for roughly 7 to 12 cycles. One entry per CDR3 protein results from TCRdb running MiXCR on the 5' RACE reads. This sample has roughly 2 million distinct CDR3 sequences; 49% occur once, and the top ten carry approximately 2.1%. Sequenced input: blood. The receptors shown here come from a woman in her thirties or forties in good health.

This rearrangement joins TRBV2 to TRBJ1-2, with D perhaps TRBD1 (5 bases). The CDR3 length is 16 residues. Germline V lookup: CDR1 SNHLY, CDR2 FYNNEI. V lost 3 bases, J lost 2 bases, and 16 bases lay in between. The CDR3 region is CASSDPKGAGNYGYTF. CDR3 in DNA: TGTGCCAGCAGTGACCCAAAGGGAGCAGGGAACTATGGCTACACCTTC. The full variable domain, completed using reference TRBV2 and TRBJ1-2, is EPEVTQTPSHQVTQMGQEVILRCVPISNHLYFYWYRQILGQKVEFLVSFYNNEISEKSEIFDDQFSVERPDGSNFTLKIRSTKLEDSAMYFCASSDPKGAGNYGYTFGSGTRLTVV.

This clonotype was counted ten times or more. The chain carries TRBV7-9 and TRBJ2-4, with TRBD2 as a possible D gene (5 bases). CDR3 length: 15 amino acids. V gave up 1 base and J gave up 0 bases, with 7 bases separating them. The germline V gene encodes CDR1 SEHNR and CDR2 FQNEAQ (reference sequence). CDR3 DNA sequence: TGTGCCAGCAGCTTAGGGGGAGCAGCCAAAAACATTCAGTACTTC. This gives the protein CASSLGGAAKNIQYF. Full variable domain (missing parts from reference TRBV7-9 and TRBJ2-4): DTGVSQNPRHKITKRGQNVTFRCDPISEHNRLYWYRQTLGQGPEFLTYFQNEAQLEKSRLLSDRFSAERPKGSFSTLEIQRTEQGDSAMYLCASSLGGAAKNIQYFGAGTRLSVL.

The chain recombines TRBV20-1 with TRBJ2-3, with 13 bases fitting TRBD2. CDR1 is DFQATT and CDR2 is SNEGSKA in the germline V gene (reference sequence). The CDR3 sequence is 14 residues long. V dropped 3 bases and J dropped 6; count of bases not matched to a gene: 3. CDR3 nucleotides: TGCAGTGCTAGCTCGACTAGCGGGGGGGATACGCAGTATTTT. Translation gives CSASSTSGGDTQYF.

This clonotype was seen more than once but under ten times. CDR3 amino acids: CSAPQQQGRYGYTF. The DNA of the CDR3 is TGCAGTGCTCCCCAGCAGCAGGGGAGATATGGCTACACCTTC. V usage is TRBV20-1 and J usage is TRBJ1-2; TRBD1 might be the D (6 bases). This CDR3 spans 14 amino acids. With 5 bases removed from V and 5 bases from J, the gap between germline ends came to 18 bases. Germline CDR1 is DFQATT and CDR2 is SNEGSKA (reference sequence).

The chain combines TRBV6-2 or TRBV6-3 with TRBJ2-1; 7 nucleotides align to TRBD2. The CDR3 runs 15 residues. V dropped 4 bases and J dropped 4; count of bases not matched to a gene: 7. CDR1 MNHEY and CDR2 SVGEGT come from the germline V gene. This chain's CDR3 is CASSWPSGLYNEQFF. In DNA form, the CDR3 reads TGTGCCAGCAGTTGGCCTAGCGGTCTGTACAATGAGCAGTTCTTC.

This chain connects TRBV12-3 or TRBV12-4 to TRBJ2-7, with unresolved D. The CDR3 consists of 11 residues. Trimming stripped 3 bases from V and 7 bases from J, with 7 bases between. CDR3 sequence: CASSFMGEQYF. The CDR3 bases are TGTGCCAGCAGTTTTATGGGTGAGCAGTACTTC.

The chain is built from TRBV7-9 and TRBJ2-1, with D perhaps TRBD2 (5 bases). The germline V gene encodes CDR1 SEHNR and CDR2 FQNEAQ (reference sequence). V was cut by 5 bases and J by 2 bases, with 13 bases left in between. The CDR3 spans 15 residues. The CDR3 DNA sequence: TGTGCCAGCAGCCCGGACCTGACTACCTACAATGAGCAGTTCTTC. Translating it yields CASSPDLTTYNEQFF.

This clonotype was seen a handful of times. The chain links TRBV20-1 to TRBJ2-1; 7 bases fit TRBD1. V dropped 6 bases and J dropped 8; count of bases not matched to a gene: 10. Germline V lookup: CDR1 DFQATT, CDR2 SNEGSKA (reference sequence). The CDR3 totals 13 residues. The CDR3: CSATRQGTDEQFF. CDR3 DNA: TGCAGTGCGACCAGACAGGGCACGGATGAGCAGTTCTTC.

The V gene is TRBV7-2, the J gene TRBJ2-5; TRBD2 matches at 8 bases. From germline, CDR1 is SGHTA and CDR2 FQGNSA. V gave up 1 base and J gave up 2 bases; unmatched junction bases: 6. This CDR3 comprises 16 residues. The CDR3 nucleotides read TGTGCCAGCAGCTTAGTGGTGCGGGGGGTTCAAGAGACCCAGTACTTC. It translates to CASSLVVRGVQETQYF. The entire variable domain, with the rest obtained from reference TRBV7-2 and TRBJ2-5, is as follows: GAGVSQSPSNKVTEKGKDVELRCDPISGHTALYWYRQSLGQGLEFLIYFQGNSAPDKSGLPSDRFSAERTGGSVSTLTIQRTQQEDSAVYLCASSLVVRGVQETQYFGPGTRLLVL.

On this clonotype: Germline is not matched at one junction end, which may reflect a read error. J is TRBJ1-5 and V is TRBV15; D may be TRBD1 (5 bases). CDR1 is LNHNV and CDR2 is YYDKDF in the germline V gene (reference sequence). CDR3 length: 16 amino acids. The chain's CDR3 is CAISRLTGGLNQPQHF. The DNA for the CDR3 is TGTGCCATCAGCCGATTGACGGGGGGTCTCAATCAGCCCCAGCATTTT.

V gene TRBV7-2 combines with J gene TRBJ2-4; D might be TRBD1 (6 bases). The length of the CDR3 is 14 residues. V lost 2 bases and J 8 bases, leaving 13 bases between the germline ends. Looked up from germline, CDR1 is SGHTA and CDR2 is FQGNSA. In DNA form, the CDR3 reads TGTGCCAGCAGCTTATCTAGGGGGTCGGACATTCAGTACTTC. Amino acid sequence: CASSLSRGSDIQYF.

The CDR3 is CASRGDRAFNEKLFF. CDR3 coding DNA: TGTGCCAGCAGAGGGGACAGAGCTTTTAATGAAAAACTGTTTTTT. The chain couples TRBV6-5 to TRBJ1-4; TRBD1 matches 7 bases. The CDR3 contains 15 residues. Germline CDR1 MNHEY, CDR2 SVGAGI. The trim removed 6 bases at V and 4 bases at J, leaving 8 bases unmatched.

The table lists this clonotype with a count of one. A junction end diverges from the germline sequence, so it may reflect a read error. CDR3 sequence (DNA): TGTGCTAGCAGCCCGCGGACAGTTCTCTCTGGGGCCAACGTCCTGACTTTC. It translates to CASSPRTVLSGANVLTF. The gene calls are TRBV7-7 and TRBJ2-6; a possible D gene is TRBD1 (6 bases). This CDR3 spans 17 amino acids. Per the germline V gene, CDR1 is SSHAT and CDR2 is FNYEAQ (reference sequence).

This clonotype occurred a few times. The rearrangement uses TRBV20-1 and TRBJ2-3; possibly TRBD1 or TRBD2 for D (6 bases each). From germline, CDR1 is DFQATT and CDR2 SNEGSKA (reference sequence). V lost 5 bases to trimming and J lost 14 bases, with 17 bases between them. The CDR3 is made up of 11 amino acids. The CDR3 loop reads CSAEGGVLRYF. CDR3 coding DNA: TGCAGTGCTGAGGGGGGAGTATTACGGTATTTT.

The genes are TRBV6-2 or TRBV6-3 and TRBJ1-2; D not resolved. The CDR3 loop spans 16 amino acids. Trimming cost V 8 bases and J 6 bases, with 25 bases left between them. CDR1 is MNHEY and CDR2 is SVGEGT in the germline V gene. The CDR3 DNA is TGTGCCAGCCGAGATTCTCCCGGGTCCTATGGGAATGGCTACACCTTC. Its translation: CASRDSPGSYGNGYTF.

This clonotype was seen a handful of times. The CDR3 nucleotides are TGTGCCAGCAGCTTACTTTCTAGCGGGGGACGAGAGACCCAGTACTTC. Translating it yields CASSLLSSGGRETQYF. The chain uses TRBV7-8 and TRBJ2-5; TRBD2 matches 10 bases. CDR3 length: 16 residues. Germline-derived CDR1 and CDR2 are SGHVS and FQNEAQ. With V trimmed by 2 bases and J by 4 bases, 7 bases remained unmatched. Filled out from reference TRBV7-8 and TRBJ2-5, the complete variable domain reads GAGVSQSPRYKVAKRGQDVALRCDPISGHVSLFWYQQALGQGPEFLTYFQNEAQLDKSGLPSDRFFAERPEGSVSTLKIQRTQQEDSAVYLCASSLLSSGGRETQYFGPGTRLLVL.

A note on this clonotype: At one boundary the junction diverges from the germline segment, which might be a read error. The CDR3 sequence is CASSEESGRQETQYF. In nucleotides, the CDR3 is TGCGCCAGCAGCGAAGAAAGCGGGCGGCAAGAGACCCAGTACTTC. The chain combines TRBV4-1 with TRBJ2-5; TRBD2 is a possible D gene (6 bases). CDR1 is MGHRA and CDR2 is YSYEKL in the germline V gene. This CDR3 is built from 15 residues.

The rearrangement joins TRBV28 to TRBJ2-1, with 8 bases that match TRBD2. The CDR3 length is 16 residues. Trimming cost V 6 bases and J 7 bases; bases outside gene matches: 14. CDR1 is MDHEN, CDR2 SYDVKM, per germline. CDR3 DNA: TGTGCCAGCAGATCATCCCCCGGGGGGGCCGGGAATGAGCAGTTCTTC. The encoded protein is CASRSSPGGAGNEQFF.

A few counts support this clonotype. CDR3 coding DNA: TGTGCCAGCAGTCACGCCCGGGACTATCTGTACGAGCAGTACTTC. Its protein product is CASSHARDYLYEQYF. The chain is built from TRBV6-6 and TRBJ2-7; 7 bases fit TRBD2. Germline V lookup: CDR1 MNHNY, CDR2 SVGAGI (reference sequence). There are 15 residues in the CDR3. V shed 5 bases, J shed 4 bases, and the junction held 11 bases outside the gene matches.

This clonotype was detected a few times. This rearrangement joins TRBV7-9 to TRBJ2-3, with D possibly matching TRBD2 (6 bases). In germline, CDR1 is SEHNR, CDR2 FQNEAQ (reference sequence). CDR3 size: 18 residues. Between the trimmed V and J ends, which lost 1 base and 1 base, there was a span of 18 bases. The CDR3 nucleotides are TGTGCCAGCAGCTTAGTGAGCTGTGCGGGGCAATGCACAGATACGCAGTATTTT. Amino acid sequence: CASSLVSCAGQCTDTQYF.

The chain uses TRBV6-2 or TRBV6-3 and TRBJ2-5, with 7 bases matching TRBD2. Germline V CDR1 and CDR2: MNHEY, SVGEGT. J was trimmed by 7 bases and V by 5 bases; bases with no gene match: 19. This CDR3 has 17 residues. Written as DNA, the CDR3 is TGTGCCAGCAGTCGGATTTTCTTAGCGGGCCTGCCAGGGACCCAGTACTTC. It is translated as CASSRIFLAGLPGTQYF.

The chain couples TRBV5-1 to TRBJ2-7, with 7 nucleotides matching TRBD2. Germline V lookup: CDR1 SGHRS, CDR2 YFSETQ. This CDR3 has 13 residues. V was clipped by 4 bases and J by 5 bases; unmatched bases: 6. The CDR3 reads CASSIRLADEQYF. CDR3 in DNA: TGCGCCAGCAGCATAAGACTAGCTGACGAGCAGTACTTC.

A single count supports this clonotype. J is TRBJ1-2 and V is TRBV19; D gene uncertain. CDR3 size: 14 residues. CDR1 and CDR2 from the germline V gene are LNHDA and SQIVND (reference sequence). Trimming cost V 6 bases and J 4 bases, with 15 bases left between them. CDR3 bases: TGTGCCAGTAGGGAACTTGGGGATTTCTATGGCTACACCTTC. Protein product: CASRELGDFYGYTF. Variable domain in full (rest from reference TRBV19 and TRBJ1-2): DGGITQSPKYLFRKEGQNVTLSCEQNLNHDAMYWYRQDPGQGLRLIYYSQIVNDFQKGDIAEGYSVSREKKESFPLTVTSAQKNPTAFYLCASRELGDFYGYTFGSGTRLTVV.

This clonotype was seen at least ten times. The chain combines TRBV20-1 with TRBJ1-5; D not resolved. The V and J ends lost 6 bases and 5 bases respectively, with 14 bases between them. From germline, CDR1 is DFQATT and CDR2 SNEGSKA (reference sequence). The CDR3 is made up of 13 amino acids. The CDR3 DNA sequence: TGCAGTGCCGCCGTAGGATTGGATCAGCCCCAGCATTTT. Protein: CSAAVGLDQPQHF.

The chain links TRBV20-1 to TRBJ2-7; D ambiguous. The J call may be incorrect, as the DNA end agrees better with TRBJ2-5. CDR1 and CDR2 (germline): DFQATT, SNEGSKA (reference sequence). The CDR3 runs 12 residues. This CDR3 reads CSARVVAETQYF. CDR3 coding DNA: TGCAGTGCTAGGGTTGTGGCGGAGACCCAGTACTTC.

A few counts support this clonotype. The chain has TRBV4-1 and TRBJ2-5, with TRBD2 matching 9 bases. From germline, CDR1 is MGHRA and CDR2 YSYEKL. The CDR3 is 19 amino acids. Unmatched junction bases numbered 12, after V lost 0 bases and J lost 1 base. Here the CDR3 DNA reads TGCGCCAGCAGCCAAGATTGGGCTAGCGGGGACCCCCTCCAAGAGACCCAGTACTTC. Its translation: CASSQDWASGDPLQETQYF.

The chain carries TRBV25-1 and TRBJ2-3; D unclear. Trimming left V 1 base short and J 3 bases short, with 8 bases between. CDR1 is MGHDK and CDR2 is SYGVNS in the germline V gene. CDR3 length equals 14 residues. The chain's CDR3 is CASSESITTDTQYF. Here the CDR3 DNA reads TGTGCCAGCAGTGAATCAATAACTACAGATACGCAGTATTTT.

The V call is TRBV5-4, the J call TRBJ2-3; possible D gene TRBD1, 6 bases. V was shortened by 0 bases and J by 2 bases, with 13 bases between the two germline ends. The CDR3 runs to 16 residues. CDR1 and CDR2 (germline): SGHNT, YYREEE (reference sequence). The CDR3 region has the DNA TGTGCCAGCAGCTTGGCCAAGGGGGAAGTCACAGATACGCAGTATTTT. Amino acids: CASSLAKGEVTDTQYF.

This clonotype was detected only a few times. CDR3: CASRGSSSYNSPLHF. The CDR3 DNA follows: TGTGCCAGCAGGGGGTCGAGCTCCTATAATTCACCCCTCCACTTT. The V call is TRBV6-6, the J call TRBJ1-6; D uncertain. The CDR3 sequence is 15 residues long. Germline loops: CDR1 MNHNY, CDR2 SVGAGI (reference sequence). Trimming took 6 bases from V and 0 from J, leaving 9 bases between them.